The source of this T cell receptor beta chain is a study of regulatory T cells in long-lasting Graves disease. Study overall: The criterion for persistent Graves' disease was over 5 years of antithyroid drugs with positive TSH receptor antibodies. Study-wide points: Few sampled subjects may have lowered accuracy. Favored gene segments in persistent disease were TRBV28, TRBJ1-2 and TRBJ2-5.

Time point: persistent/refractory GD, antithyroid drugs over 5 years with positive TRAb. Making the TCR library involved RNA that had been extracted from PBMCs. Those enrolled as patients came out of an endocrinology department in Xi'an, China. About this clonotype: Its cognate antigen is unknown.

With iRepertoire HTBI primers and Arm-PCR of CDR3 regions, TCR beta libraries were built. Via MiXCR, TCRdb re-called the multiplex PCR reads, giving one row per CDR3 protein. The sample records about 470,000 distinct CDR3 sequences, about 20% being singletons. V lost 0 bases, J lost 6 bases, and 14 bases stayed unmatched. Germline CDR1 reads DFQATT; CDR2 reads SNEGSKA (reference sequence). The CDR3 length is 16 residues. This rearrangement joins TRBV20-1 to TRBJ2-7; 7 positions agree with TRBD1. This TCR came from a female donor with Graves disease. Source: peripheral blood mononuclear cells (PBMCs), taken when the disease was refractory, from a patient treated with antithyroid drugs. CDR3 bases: TGCAGTGCTAGAGAGCCCTGGACAGGACGTGGCCGCGAGCAGTACTTC. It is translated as CSAREPWTGRGREQYF.